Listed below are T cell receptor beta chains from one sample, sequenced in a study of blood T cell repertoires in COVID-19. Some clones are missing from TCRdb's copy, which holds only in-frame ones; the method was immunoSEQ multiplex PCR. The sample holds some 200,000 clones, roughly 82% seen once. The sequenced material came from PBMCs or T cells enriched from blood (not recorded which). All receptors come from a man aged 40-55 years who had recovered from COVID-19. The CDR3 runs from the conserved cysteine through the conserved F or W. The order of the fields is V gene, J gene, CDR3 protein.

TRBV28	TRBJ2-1	CASRGTGAYNEQFF
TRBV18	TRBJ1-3	CASSPTDSGNTIYF
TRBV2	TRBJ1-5	CASSTGTGFQPQHF
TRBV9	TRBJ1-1	CASSVVGQNTEAFF
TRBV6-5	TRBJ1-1	CASSYSTGLFTEAFF
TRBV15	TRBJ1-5	CATVAGARTSNQPQHF
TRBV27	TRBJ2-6	CASSLNGDSLLTF
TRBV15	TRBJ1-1	CATSRGVTPEAFF
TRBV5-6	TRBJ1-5	CASSLAGKQPQHF
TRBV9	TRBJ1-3	CASSPVSRRAGRNTIYF
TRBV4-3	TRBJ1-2	CASSPLGVIYGYTF
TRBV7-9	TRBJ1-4	CASSRTGLATNEKLFF
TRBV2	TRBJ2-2	CGSRDGRGTGELFF
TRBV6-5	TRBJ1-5	CASVGQGVSNQPQHF
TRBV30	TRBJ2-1	CAWGRGGSTHEQFF
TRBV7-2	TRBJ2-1	CASSLVQGTIYNEQFF
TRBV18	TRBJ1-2	CASSPPQGDGEGYTF
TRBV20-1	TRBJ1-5	CSASVPEGRVYSNQPQHF
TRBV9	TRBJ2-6	CASSVRPLATVSGANVLTF
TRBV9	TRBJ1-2	CASSPAGTAHYGYTF
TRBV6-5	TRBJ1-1	CASSYSTNTEAFF
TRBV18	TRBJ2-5	CASSPRSGRRGQETQYF